The sequence of this T cell receptor beta chain was determined in a study of human T cells and chemical hapten exposure. This clonotype was seen ten or more times. The time point denotes: patch test 1, 2 weeks after DPC sensitization. Noted treatment: therapeutic diphenylcyclopropenone sensitization with weekly scalp DPC. The length of the CDR3 is 16 residues. V dropped 5 bases and J dropped 4; count of bases not matched to a gene: 8. Germline V gene data show CDR1 as SGHTA and CDR2 as FQGTGA. MiXCR was run by TCRdb on the RACE reads, yielding one entry per CDR3 protein. The sample records 95,000 to 150,000 distinct CDR3 sequences, approximately 14% being singletons.

Sample: whole blood, taken in connection with sensitization to the hapten diphenylcyclopropenone (DPC). This receptor was identified in a man between 18 and 35 years old with alopecia areata. Some clones in this sample may be carry-over from other donors' samples. The chain is built from TRBV7-3 and TRBJ2-2; 9 bases are a match to TRBD1. The CDR3 DNA reads as TGTGCCAGCAGCCAACCGGGACAGGGAAGCACCGGGGAGCTGTTTTTT. This encodes CASSQPGQGSTGELFF.